Listed below are T cell receptor beta chains from one sample, sequenced in a study of T cell responses to AZD1222 COVID-19 vaccine. The repertoire was sequenced with immunoSEQ multiplex PCR; TCRdb's copy has only in-frame clones and lacks some. This table has 120,000 or so clones, around 84% appearing once. This specimen consisted of peripheral blood, obtained 28 days after the second AZD1222 dose. All receptors derive from an adult who received the AZD1222 COVID-19 vaccine. The CDR3 runs from the conserved cysteine through the conserved F or W. Each record gives: D gene, J gene, clone size, V gene, CDR3 DNA, CDR3 protein. A D gene is named only where the DNA matches it firmly. Clone size is not always given. Where it is, it says once, few, many or a class for expanded clones.

D gene: -
J gene: TRBJ2-1
clone size: few
V gene: TRBV9
CDR3 DNA: TGTGCCAGCAGCGTAGTTGTAGCCGATGAGCAGTTCTTC
CDR3 protein: CASSVVVADEQFF

D gene: -
J gene: TRBJ1-5
clone size: -
V gene: TRBV28
CDR3 DNA: TGTGCCAGCAGAAATAGCAATCAGCCCCAGCATTTT
CDR3 protein: CASRNSNQPQHF

D gene: -
J gene: TRBJ1-1
clone size: -
V gene: TRBV6-4
CDR3 DNA: TGTGCCAGCAGGGAAACTGGGACATCGATGAACACTGAAGCTTTCTTT
CDR3 protein: CASRETGTSMNTEAFF

D gene: TRBD1
J gene: TRBJ2-7
clone size: -
V gene: TRBV9
CDR3 DNA: TGTGCCAGCAGCGATGGACAGGGGGCGCATTACGAGCAGTACTTC
CDR3 protein: CASSDGQGAHYEQYF

D gene: -
J gene: TRBJ1-1
clone size: -
V gene: TRBV27
CDR3 DNA: TGTGCCAGCATGGGGCAGGTGTACACTGAAGCTTTCTTT
CDR3 protein: CASMGQVYTEAFF

D gene: TRBD1
J gene: TRBJ2-3
clone size: -
V gene: TRBV5-4
CDR3 DNA: TGTGCCAGCAGCTTGGTGCTTACCGGGACAGGGTCGGGAGATACGCAGTATTTT
CDR3 protein: CASSLVLTGTGSGDTQYF

D gene: TRBD1
J gene: TRBJ2-2
clone size: -
V gene: TRBV7-6
CDR3 DNA: TGTGCCAGCAGCTTGGAGTCCACAGGGGCCACCGGGGAGCTGTTTTTT
CDR3 protein: CASSLESTGATGELFF

D gene: TRBD1
J gene: TRBJ1-2
clone size: -
V gene: TRBV4-3
CDR3 DNA: TGCGCCAGCAGCCAAGATCAGGACAGGGGACTGTATGGCTACACCTTC
CDR3 protein: CASSQDQDRGLYGYTF

D gene: TRBD1
J gene: TRBJ1-5
clone size: few
V gene: TRBV7-3
CDR3 DNA: TGTGCCAGCAGCTTGGACAGGGGACAGCCCCAGCATTTT
CDR3 protein: CASSLDRGQPQHF

D gene: -
J gene: TRBJ2-4
clone size: -
V gene: TRBV27
CDR3 DNA: TGTGCCAGCAGTTTCCGTTCGTTGGGGGTAGCCAAAAACATTCAGTACTTC
CDR3 protein: CASSFRSLGVAKNIQYF

D gene: -
J gene: TRBJ1-5
clone size: -
V gene: TRBV5-5
CDR3 DNA: TGTGCCAGCAGCTTGGATCAACAGGGACATCAGCCCCAGCATTTT
CDR3 protein: CASSLDQQGHQPQHF

D gene: -
J gene: TRBJ1-1
clone size: -
V gene: TRBV5-1
CDR3 DNA: TGCGCCAGCAGCTTTAAAGGCCCGGCGGACACTGAAGCTTTCTTT
CDR3 protein: CASSFKGPADTEAFF

D gene: -
J gene: TRBJ1-2
clone size: many
V gene: TRBV27
CDR3 DNA: TGTGCCAGCAGCAAAGGACAGACCCCTAACTATGGCTACACCTTC
CDR3 protein: CASSKGQTPNYGYTF

D gene: -
J gene: TRBJ1-2
clone size: -
V gene: TRBV19
CDR3 DNA: TGTGCCAGTAGTTTCCACAGGGACGGCTACACCTTC
CDR3 protein: CASSFHRDGYTF

D gene: TRBD2
J gene: TRBJ2-1
clone size: -
V gene: TRBV7-6
CDR3 DNA: TGTGCCAGCAGCTTATCTTACCTAGCGGGGGGTGAGCAGTTCTTC
CDR3 protein: CASSLSYLAGGEQFF

D gene: -
J gene: TRBJ2-3
clone size: -
V gene: TRBV7-2
CDR3 DNA: TGTGCCAGCAGCTACAGATTCACAGATTTCGCAGATACGCAGTATTTT
CDR3 protein: CASSYRFTDFADTQYF

D gene: TRBD1
J gene: TRBJ2-5
clone size: once
V gene: TRBV25-1
CDR3 DNA: TGTGCCAGCAGCGACAGGGAAGAGACCCAGTACTTC
CDR3 protein: CASSDREETQYF

D gene: -
J gene: TRBJ1-2
clone size: -
V gene: TRBV18
CDR3 DNA: TGTGCCAGCTCACTACAGGGAGAGAACTATGGCTACACCTTC
CDR3 protein: CASSLQGENYGYTF

D gene: TRBD2
J gene: TRBJ2-7
clone size: -
V gene: TRBV12-3/TRBV12-4
CDR3 DNA: TGTGCCAGCAGCCTAGCGGGGGGCTACGAGCAGTACTTC
CDR3 protein: CASSLAGGYEQYF

D gene: -
J gene: TRBJ1-2
clone size: -
V gene: TRBV28
CDR3 DNA: TGTGCCAGCATTTCCGACCCCGGCTCTAACTATGGCTACACCTTC
CDR3 protein: CASISDPGSNYGYTF

D gene: -
J gene: TRBJ2-1
clone size: once
V gene: TRBV13
CDR3 DNA: TGTGCCAGCAGCTTATGGGTTAGGGGGAATTATGAGCAGTTCTTC
CDR3 protein: CASSLWVRGNYEQFF

D gene: -
J gene: TRBJ2-1
clone size: -
V gene: TRBV30
CDR3 DNA: TGTGCCTGGAGTCCCGGGAGCCACTCCTACAATGAGCAGTTCTTC
CDR3 protein: CAWSPGSHSYNEQFF

D gene: -
J gene: TRBJ1-1
clone size: -
V gene: TRBV27
CDR3 DNA: TGTGCCAGCAGTGCCAGGACCTTGGACACTGAAGCTTTCTTT
CDR3 protein: CASSARTLDTEAFF

D gene: -
J gene: TRBJ1-5
clone size: -
V gene: TRBV2
CDR3 DNA: TGTGCCAGCAGTGGTATAGGGCTTCTTGGCAATCAGCCCCAGCATTTT
CDR3 protein: CASSGIGLLGNQPQHF

D gene: TRBD1
J gene: TRBJ1-2
clone size: few
V gene: TRBV28
CDR3 DNA: TGTGCCAGCAGTTTTTTGAGGGGGCGCGACCATGGCTACACCTTC
CDR3 protein: CASSFLRGRDHGYTF

D gene: TRBD2
J gene: TRBJ2-7
clone size: -
V gene: TRBV6-5
CDR3 DNA: TGTGCCAGCAGTTACTCGATGCTAGCGGTCACCTACGAGCAGTACTTC
CDR3 protein: CASSYSMLAVTYEQYF

D gene: TRBD2
J gene: TRBJ2-5
clone size: -
V gene: TRBV5-1
CDR3 DNA: TGCGCCAGCAGCCCCGGACTAGCGGGCGGGGTGGGTCAACAAGAGACCCAGTACTTC
CDR3 protein: CASSPGLAGGVGQQETQYF

D gene: -
J gene: TRBJ2-3
clone size: -
V gene: TRBV27
CDR3 DNA: TGTGCCAGCAGTTTATGGTCAGGACCGAGCACAGATACGCAGTATTTT
CDR3 protein: CASSLWSGPSTDTQYF

D gene: -
J gene: TRBJ1-5
clone size: -
V gene: TRBV6-4
CDR3 DNA: TGTGCCAGCGTGCTGGCTGGCAATCAGCCCCAGCATTTT
CDR3 protein: CASVLAGNQPQHF

D gene: -
J gene: TRBJ2-3
clone size: -
V gene: TRBV19
CDR3 DNA: TGTGCCAGTAGGGCCGAAGATACGCAGTATTTT
CDR3 protein: CASRAEDTQYF

D gene: TRBD2
J gene: TRBJ2-7
clone size: -
V gene: TRBV5-5
CDR3 DNA: TGTGCCAGCAGCTTGTTAGCGGGAGGGCCCTACGAGCAGTACTTC
CDR3 protein: CASSLLAGGPYEQYF

D gene: -
J gene: TRBJ2-1
clone size: -
V gene: TRBV7-2
CDR3 DNA: TGTGCCAGCCACGCTGGGCTAGTGGTCGATGAGCAGTTCTTC
CDR3 protein: CASHAGLVVDEQFF

D gene: -
J gene: TRBJ2-1
clone size: -
V gene: TRBV4-3
CDR3 DNA: TGCGCCAGCAGCCAAGGTCTTTACAATGAGCAGTTCTTC
CDR3 protein: CASSQGLYNEQFF

D gene: -
J gene: TRBJ2-1
clone size: -
V gene: TRBV29-1
CDR3 DNA: TGCAGCTCGCTTCAGGGGCCCTCCTACAATGAGCAGTTCTTC
CDR3 protein: CSSLQGPSYNEQFF

D gene: -
J gene: TRBJ1-2
clone size: -
V gene: TRBV4-1
CDR3 DNA: TGCGCCAGCACGGGCGCGGAAGCTAACTATGGCTACACCTTC
CDR3 protein: CASTGAEANYGYTF

D gene: -
J gene: TRBJ1-2
clone size: -
V gene: TRBV5-1
CDR3 DNA: TGCGCCAGCAGCTTGGGTAACTATGGCTACACCTTC
CDR3 protein: CASSLGNYGYTF

D gene: TRBD1
J gene: TRBJ2-7
clone size: few
V gene: TRBV6-4
CDR3 DNA: TGTGCCAGCAGTAGGACAGGGGACCCCTACGAGCAGTACTTC
CDR3 protein: CASSRTGDPYEQYF

D gene: -
J gene: TRBJ2-3
clone size: -
V gene: TRBV6-6
CDR3 DNA: TGTGCCAGCAGTTACCAAGAGGGCACAGATACGCAGTATTTT
CDR3 protein: CASSYQEGTDTQYF

D gene: -
J gene: TRBJ1-2
clone size: -
V gene: TRBV5-6
CDR3 DNA: TGTGCCAGCAGCGTCGGGGCGGCGGCAAACTATGGCTACACCTTC
CDR3 protein: CASSVGAAANYGYTF

D gene: TRBD1
J gene: TRBJ2-2
clone size: -
V gene: TRBV11-2
CDR3 DNA: TGTGCCAGCAGCTTAGTCGCACAGGGGGGGAACACCGGGGAGCTGTTTTTT
CDR3 protein: CASSLVAQGGNTGELFF

D gene: TRBD2
J gene: TRBJ2-2
clone size: -
V gene: TRBV2
CDR3 DNA: TGTGCCAGCAGTATAGGACTAGACACCGGGGAGCTGTTTTTT
CDR3 protein: CASSIGLDTGELFF

D gene: TRBD2
J gene: TRBJ2-4
clone size: -
V gene: TRBV18
CDR3 DNA: TGTGCCAGCTCACCCTCCGGGACTAGCGGGAGTGAAAACATTCAGTACTTC
CDR3 protein: CASSPSGTSGSENIQYF

D gene: -
J gene: TRBJ1-2
clone size: -
V gene: TRBV7-8
CDR3 DNA: TGTGCCAGCAGCTCCAGGGGTCTAATTAACTATGGCTACACCTTC
CDR3 protein: CASSSRGLINYGYTF

D gene: -
J gene: TRBJ1-5
clone size: -
V gene: TRBV12-3/TRBV12-4
CDR3 DNA: TGTGCCAGCGGGCGCGGGGGTGAGCCCCAGCATTTT
CDR3 protein: CASGRGGEPQHF

D gene: -
J gene: TRBJ1-1
clone size: -
V gene: TRBV18
CDR3 DNA: TGTGCCAGCTCCTGGCGGGGGCGGGACACTGAAGCTTTCTTT
CDR3 protein: CASSWRGRDTEAFF

D gene: TRBD2
J gene: TRBJ2-3
clone size: few
V gene: TRBV3-1/TRBV3-2
CDR3 DNA: TGTGCCAGCAGCCATTCACTAGCGGGAGGGAGGGGAGATACGCAGTATTTT
CDR3 protein: CASSHSLAGGRGDTQYF

D gene: -
J gene: TRBJ1-2
clone size: -
V gene: TRBV12-3/TRBV12-4
CDR3 DNA: TGTGCCAGCACCCAGGCGGCCTATGGCTACACCTTC
CDR3 protein: CASTQAAYGYTF

D gene: TRBD1
J gene: TRBJ2-5
clone size: -
V gene: TRBV24-1
CDR3 DNA: TGTGCCACCAGTGATTATACCGGGACAGGGCAAGAGACCCAGTACTTC
CDR3 protein: CATSDYTGTGQETQYF

D gene: -
J gene: TRBJ1-5
clone size: -
V gene: TRBV5-1
CDR3 DNA: TGCGCCAGCAGCCTCGACGGTGATAGCAATCAGCCCCAGCATTTT
CDR3 protein: CASSLDGDSNQPQHF

D gene: -
J gene: TRBJ1-6
clone size: -
V gene: TRBV18
CDR3 DNA: TGTGCCAGCTCACCAAGCTACATTGGGGATTCACCCCTCCACTTT
CDR3 protein: CASSPSYIGDSPLHF

D gene: -
J gene: TRBJ2-1
clone size: -
V gene: TRBV20-1
CDR3 DNA: TGCAGTGCTGGGGCGGGCTATGAGCAGTTCTTC
CDR3 protein: CSAGAGYEQFF

D gene: TRBD1
J gene: TRBJ1-2
clone size: -
V gene: TRBV5-4
CDR3 DNA: TGTGCCAGCACTCTCCAGGGGGGCTATGGCTACACCTTC
CDR3 protein: CASTLQGGYGYTF

D gene: TRBD2
J gene: TRBJ2-2
clone size: -
V gene: TRBV5-4
CDR3 DNA: TGTGCCACCTCGCGGGAGTACACCGGGGAGCTGTTTTTT
CDR3 protein: CATSREYTGELFF

D gene: -
J gene: TRBJ2-3
clone size: once
V gene: TRBV7-7
CDR3 DNA: TGTGCCAGCAGCTTAGCGCTGGTAGCGGTTAGCACAGATACGCAGTATTTT
CDR3 protein: CASSLALVAVSTDTQYF

D gene: TRBD1
J gene: TRBJ2-7
clone size: few
V gene: TRBV6-5
CDR3 DNA: TGTGCCAGCAGCTCTCCGGGACAGGGGTCCTGGGGGCAGTACTTC
CDR3 protein: CASSSPGQGSWGQYF

D gene: -
J gene: TRBJ2-5
clone size: -
V gene: TRBV11-2
CDR3 DNA: TGTGCCAGCAGCTTGAGTAGCGGCCCGGGGGAGACCCAGTACTTC
CDR3 protein: CASSLSSGPGETQYF

D gene: -
J gene: TRBJ2-7
clone size: -
V gene: TRBV27
CDR3 DNA: TGTGCCAGCAGTTTATTCCAGGGCTCCTACGAGCAGTACTTC
CDR3 protein: CASSLFQGSYEQYF

D gene: TRBD2
J gene: TRBJ2-7
clone size: -
V gene: TRBV2
CDR3 DNA: TGTGCCAGCTCCTATAGCGGGAGGTCTGGCGAGCAGTACTTC
CDR3 protein: CASSYSGRSGEQYF

D gene: -
J gene: TRBJ1-2
clone size: -
V gene: TRBV19
CDR3 DNA: TGTGCCAGTAGTTTGTGGAGTCCAAGTGGCTACACCTTC
CDR3 protein: CASSLWSPSGYTF